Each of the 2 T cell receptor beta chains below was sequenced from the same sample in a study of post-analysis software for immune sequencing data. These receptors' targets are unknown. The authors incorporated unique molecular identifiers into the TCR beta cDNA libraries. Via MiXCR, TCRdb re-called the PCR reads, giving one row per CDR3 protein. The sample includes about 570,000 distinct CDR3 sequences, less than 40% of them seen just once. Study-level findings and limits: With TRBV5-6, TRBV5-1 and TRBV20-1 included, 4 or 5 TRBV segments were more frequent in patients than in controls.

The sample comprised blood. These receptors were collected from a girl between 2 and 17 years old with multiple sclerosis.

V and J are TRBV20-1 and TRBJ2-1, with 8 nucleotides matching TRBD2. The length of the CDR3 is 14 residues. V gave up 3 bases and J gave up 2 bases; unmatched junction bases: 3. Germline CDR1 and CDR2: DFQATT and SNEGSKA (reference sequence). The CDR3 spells CSASPGLAYNEQFF. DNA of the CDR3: TGCAGTGCTAGTCCGGGACTAGCCTACAATGAGCAGTTCTTC.

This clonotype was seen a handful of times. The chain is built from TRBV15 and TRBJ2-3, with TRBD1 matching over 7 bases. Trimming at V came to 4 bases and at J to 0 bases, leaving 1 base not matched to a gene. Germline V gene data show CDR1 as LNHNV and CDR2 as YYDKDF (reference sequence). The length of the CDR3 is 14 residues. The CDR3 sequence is CATSTGGSTDTQYF. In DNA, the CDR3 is TGTGCCACCAGCACAGGGGGTAGCACAGATACGCAGTATTTT.